This note documents a single TCR beta chain sequence. This sample was included in a study of T cells after somatic rescue of genetic block. Trimming removed 3 bases from V and 4 bases from J; junction bases left unmatched: 15. CDR1 and CDR2 (germline): MGHRA, YSYEKL. This CDR3 has 18 amino acids. Clones were read by immunoSEQ multiplex PCR, and TCRdb kept only the in-frame ones, dropping some. Here the sample spans about 68,000 clones, 80% to 95% being singletons. The chain recombines TRBV4-1 with TRBJ2-7, with 10 bases lining up with TRBD2. The sequenced sample was peripheral blood mononuclear cells (PBMCs). The sequence came from a man aged 35-49 years. The CDR3 DNA reads TGCGCCAGCAGCCAGGTGGCCCTTACTAGCGGGAACGAGTACGAGCAGTACTTC. It encodes CASSQVALTSGNEYEQYF.